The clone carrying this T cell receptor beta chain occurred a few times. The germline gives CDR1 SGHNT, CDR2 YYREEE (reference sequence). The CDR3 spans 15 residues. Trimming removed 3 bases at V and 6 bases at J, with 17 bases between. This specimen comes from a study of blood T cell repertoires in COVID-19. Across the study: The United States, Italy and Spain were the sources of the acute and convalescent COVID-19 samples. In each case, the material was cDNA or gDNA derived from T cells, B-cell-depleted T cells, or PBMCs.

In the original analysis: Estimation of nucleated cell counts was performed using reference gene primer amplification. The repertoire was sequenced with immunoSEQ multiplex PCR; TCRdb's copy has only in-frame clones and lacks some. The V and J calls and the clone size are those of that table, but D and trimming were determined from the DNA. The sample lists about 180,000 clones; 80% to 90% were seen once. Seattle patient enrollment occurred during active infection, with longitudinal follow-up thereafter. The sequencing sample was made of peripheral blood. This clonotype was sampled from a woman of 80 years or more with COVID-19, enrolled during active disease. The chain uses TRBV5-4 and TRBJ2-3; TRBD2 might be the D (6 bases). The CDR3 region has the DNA TGTGCCAGCAGCTGGAGCGGGCAGGCGGGGGATACGCAGTATTTT. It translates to CASSWSGQAGDTQYF.